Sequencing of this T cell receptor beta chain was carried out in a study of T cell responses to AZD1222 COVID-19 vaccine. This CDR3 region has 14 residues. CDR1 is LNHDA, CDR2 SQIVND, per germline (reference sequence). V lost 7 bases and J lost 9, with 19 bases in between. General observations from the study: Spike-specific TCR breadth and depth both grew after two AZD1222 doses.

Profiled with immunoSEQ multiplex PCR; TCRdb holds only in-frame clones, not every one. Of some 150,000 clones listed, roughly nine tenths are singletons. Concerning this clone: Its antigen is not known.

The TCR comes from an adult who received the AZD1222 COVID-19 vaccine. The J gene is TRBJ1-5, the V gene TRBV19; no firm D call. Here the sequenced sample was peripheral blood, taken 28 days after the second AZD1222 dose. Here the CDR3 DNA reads TGTGCCAGTACCACGGACCCTGGAGCGCGGCCCCAGCATTTT. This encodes CASTTDPGARPQHF.